The next 2 T cell receptor beta chains were all read from a single sample in a study of OX40 agonist ivuxolimab in advanced cancers. Some clones are missing from TCRdb's copy, which holds only in-frame ones; the method was immunoSEQ multiplex PCR. The sample gives 80,000 or so clones, 89% of which show up once; approximately 0.19% is in the top ten. The material sequenced was CD4+ or CD8+ T cells sorted from blood, taken in a trial of the OX40 agonist ivuxolimab. These receptors all stem from an adult with an advanced solid tumor such as melanoma, head and neck, liver or kidney cancer.

J is TRBJ1-4 and V is TRBV4-2, with 8 bases fitting TRBD1. V shed 1 base and J 1 base; nucleotides not matched to a gene: 8. CDR1 and CDR2 (germline): LGHNA, YNFKEQ. The CDR3 is made up of 18 amino acids. This CDR3 is CASSQGPGTGITNEKLFF. Written as DNA, the CDR3 is TGTGCCAGCAGCCAAGGTCCTGGGACAGGCATAACTAATGAAAAACTGTTTTTT.

V gene TRBV19 combines with J gene TRBJ2-7, with 7 bases matching TRBD2. The CDR3 length is 12 residues. V trimming: 4 bases; J trimming: 7 bases; junction bases outside the gene matches: 4. The germline gives CDR1 LNHDA, CDR2 SQIVND (reference sequence). CDR3: CASSRSGIEQYF. The DNA of the CDR3 is TGTGCCAGTAGTAGGAGCGGGATAGAGCAGTACTTC.